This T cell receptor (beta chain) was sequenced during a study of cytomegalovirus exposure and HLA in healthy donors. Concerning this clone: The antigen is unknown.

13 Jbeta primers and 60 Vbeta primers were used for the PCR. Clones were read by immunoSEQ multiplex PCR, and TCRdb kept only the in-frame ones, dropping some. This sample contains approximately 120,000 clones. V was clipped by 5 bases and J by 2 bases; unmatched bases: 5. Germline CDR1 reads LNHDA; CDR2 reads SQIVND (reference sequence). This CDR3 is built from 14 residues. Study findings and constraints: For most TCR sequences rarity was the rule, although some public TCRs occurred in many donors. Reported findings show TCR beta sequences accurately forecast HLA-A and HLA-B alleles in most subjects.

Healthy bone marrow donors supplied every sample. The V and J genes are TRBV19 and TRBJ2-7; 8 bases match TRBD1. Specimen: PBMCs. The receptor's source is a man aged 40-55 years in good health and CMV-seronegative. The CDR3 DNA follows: TGTGCCAGTAGTGTACGGGACAGGCCCTACGAGCAGTACTTC. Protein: CASSVRDRPYEQYF.